Sequencing of this T cell receptor (beta chain) was carried out in a study of graft-versus-host responses after intestinal transplantation listed by TCRdb under 2021. Background for the entire study: The transplants that recipients got were multivisceral, liver-intestinal, or isolated intestinal. All recipients received anti-thymocyte globulin induction followed by maintenance tacrolimus and steroids for about three years. After intestinal transplantation, graft-versus-host and host-versus-graft alloreactive T cell clones in the graft, circulation and bone marrow were tracked using bulk TCR-beta CDR3 sequencing. Alloreactive clones were identified by sequencing pre-transplant mixed lymphocyte reaction products and comparing these products with unstimulated pre-transplant donor and recipient T cells. A cohort of about 25 intestinal transplant recipients, including one retransplant, was enrolled, and a few patients lacking pretransplant specimens were excluded. A peak of at least 4% donor T cells among recipient peripheral blood mononuclear cells was the definition used for donor T cell macrochimerism. Instead of going to the commercial service, samples from a few later patients were sequenced in-house on an Illumina MiSeq and processed with MiXCR.

The library relied on the immunoSEQ multiplex PCR assay. For most patients, genomic DNA was isolated with the Qiagen DNeasy Blood and Tissue Kit and sent frozen to Adaptive Biotechnologies for TCR sequencing. For most patients, high-throughput TCR-beta CDR3 sequencing of genomic DNA was performed by Adaptive Biotechnologies. Per the source publication's procedure: Adaptive's ImmunoSEQ software supplied the TCR sequencing data for more than 15 patients, while MiXCR and VDJtools were used to process a few other patients. To correct CD4 versus CD8 sorting errors, any sequence found in both subsets at a frequency ratio below 5:1 was removed. Because the origin of CDR3 nucleotide sequences shared between donor and recipient could not be assigned, those sequences were removed. Alloreactive clones required at least 2-fold expansion over unstimulated cells and minimum CFSE-low frequency of 0.002% (template counts) or 0.001% (read counts). Clones detected in sequenced pre-transplant spleen, lymph node, or MLR CFSE-low populations of the donor or recipient were defined as mappable. Cumulative frequency of alloreactive clones was calculated as a percentage of all sequences weighted by copy number. The table was pulled from immuneACCESS by TCRdb, which kept in-frame rearrangements only. Such tables lose some clones; where checked, under half of the loss comes from unresolved V genes, and the rest has no known cause. That table supplies the V and J calls and clone size; D and trimming were determined from the DNA. Present in this sample are 100,000 or so clones, just under 95% of which were seen just once. About 1.1% of the sample is held by the ten biggest clonotypes.

General findings and caveats noted by the study authors: The conclusions were limited by the relatively low number and heterogeneity of the intestinal transplant patients. Early after transplant, peak levels of circulating GvH clones were associated with declines in HvG clones. Patients with donor T cell macrochimerism had high GvH to HvG T cell clonal ratios in their allografts. GvH clones were found in recipient bone marrow, and some of the GvH clones appeared earlier in ileal mucosa or blood, which is consistent with an intestinal mucosal origin.

The cysteine opens and the phenylalanine closes a CDR3 of 15 amino acids. Only the CDR3 DNA is retained, 45 bases long and in frame from the first base. Looking up the germline V gene yields CDR1 SGHVS and CDR2 FQNEAQ. V loses 2 bases of germline sequence and J loses 1 base, and the interval between the two ends is 10 bases. Comments on this clone: Its antigen is not yet known. Base qualities are not provided; no much larger clone lies one nucleotide away.

The time point label corresponds to: cells obtained before transplantation from donor or recipient. CD3+CD4+ and CD3+CD8+ populations were FACS-sorted from unstimulated pre-transplant donor and recipient cells taken from spleen or lymph nodes. The specimen was unstimulated CD8+ T cells sorted from spleen or lymph node cells, collected before transplant. Recombination joined TRBV7-8 with TRBJ2-3, with the D gene not clear enough to name. This sequence originates from a human donor who was the organ donor for an intestinal transplant. DNA sequence: TGTGCCAGCAGCTTACAAACTTATCGCACAGATACGCAGTATTTT. The encoded protein is CASSLQTYRTDTQYF. The variable domain in full, with residues beyond the CDR3 obtained from the reference TRBV7-8 and TRBJ2-3 genes, is GAGVSQSPRYKVAKRGQDVALRCDPISGHVSLFWYQQALGQGPEFLTYFQNEAQLDKSGLPSDRFFAERPEGSVSTLKIQRTQQEDSAVYLCASSLQTYRTDTQYFGPGTRLTVL.